This record concerns one TCR beta chain sequence. The V gene end was trimmed by 4 bases and the J gene end by 6 bases; junction bases not matched to a gene: 8. This CDR3 contains 16 residues. Germline-derived CDR1 and CDR2 are SEHNR and FQNEAQ (reference sequence). The PCR was carried out with 60 Vbeta primers and 13 Jbeta primers. The protocol was immunoSEQ multiplex PCR, while the TCRdb copy is restricted to in-frame clones and leaves out a portion. The profile shows more than 110,000 clones, more than 60% of them singletons. The data were obtained in a study of cytomegalovirus exposure and HLA in healthy donors.

The sample comprised PBMCs. This receptor was obtained from a woman between 45 and 65 years old in good health and CMV-seropositive. The chain couples TRBV7-9 to TRBJ1-4; TRBD1 matches at 10 bases. The CDR3 DNA is TGTGCCAGCAGCTCCCGACAGGGGGCGCAGGATGAAAAACTGTTTTTT. Translating gives CASSSRQGAQDEKLFF.